This T cell receptor beta chain is from a study of cytomegalovirus exposure and HLA in healthy donors. Study-level results: CMV antigen specificity was confirmed in vitro for a few CMV-associated chains. Cytomegalovirus association was listed for 164 TCR beta chains.

As regards this clone: The antigen is undetermined.

The V end lost 3 bases, the J end lost 4 bases, and 14 bases lay between the germline ends. Looked up from germline, CDR1 is SGHDT and CDR2 is YYEEEE. This CDR3 is 15 amino acids long. Data came from immunoSEQ multiplex PCR; TCRdb stores just in-frame clones and leaves some out. Here the sample spans 55,000 to 65,000 clones, around 90% being singletons. Sequenced sample: PBMCs. This rearrangement joins TRBV5-6 to TRBJ1-5; D possibly corresponds to TRBD1 (6 bases). The receptor's source is a young man in good health and CMV-seronegative. The DNA of the CDR3 is TGTGCCAGCAGCTCCCTGGGGGGGCGGAATCAGCCCCAGCATTTT. This gives the protein CASSSLGGRNQPQHF.